Each of the 9 T cell receptor beta chains below was sequenced from the same sample in a study of CD8 T cells in ankylosing spondylitis. TCRdb passed the 5' RACE reads through MiXCR, listing each CDR3 protein once. Of some 270,000 distinct CDR3 sequences in the sample, about 20% are singletons; the top ten hold more than 25%. Specimen: blood, either unsorted or a sorted T cell fraction (not recorded which). The receptors originated from a male donor with ankylosing spondylitis or in good health (not recorded which).

This clonotype was picked up many times. V usage is TRBV7-8 and J usage is TRBJ2-7, with 8 bases identical to TRBD1. After removal of 6 bases from V and 2 bases from J, the junction contained 9 bases not matched to a gene. Germline V gene data show CDR1 as SGHVS and CDR2 as FQNEAQ. CDR3 length equals 15 residues. DNA for the CDR3: TGTGCCAGCAGTCTCCTTGGACAGGGAGCCTACGAGCAGTACTTC. Protein product: CASSLLGQGAYEQYF.

The chain joins TRBV7-9 to TRBJ2-1; weak D call: TRBD2 (6 bases). Germline CDR1 is SEHNR and CDR2 is FQNEAQ (reference sequence). The V end was cut by 3 bases, the J end by 8 bases, with 11 bases between. This CDR3 spans 13 amino acids. CDR3 in DNA: TGTGCCAGCAGCTTGCCTAGCGAGGATGAGCAGTTCTTC. It is translated as CASSLPSEDEQFF.

The chain joins TRBV10-3 to TRBJ2-7, with no clear D. This CDR3 spans 11 amino acids. The V end was cut by 8 bases, the J end by 3 bases, with 8 bases between. Germline V CDR1 and CDR2: ENHRY, SYGVKD. The chain's CDR3 is CAIQNSYEQYF. The CDR3 nucleotides read TGTGCCATCCAGAACAGCTACGAGCAGTACTTC.

This clonotype came up a few times. This chain connects TRBV7-3 to TRBJ2-7, with D possibly TRBD2 on 6 matching bases. This CDR3 region has 22 residues. Trimming took off 2 bases at V and 2 bases at J, with 34 bases between the two ends. The germline gives CDR1 SGHTA, CDR2 FQGTGA. This chain's CDR3 is CASSLPSPSLGYLAVRPYEQYF. The CDR3 DNA follows: TGTGCCAGCAGCTTACCGTCACCATCCCTGGGTTACTTAGCGGTCAGACCCTACGAGCAGTACTTC.

In this sample, this clonotype turned up a few times. The gene calls are TRBV27 and TRBJ2-1, with 7 bases identical to TRBD2. Germline loops: CDR1 MNHEY, CDR2 SMNVEV (reference sequence). There are 15 residues in the CDR3. V trimming: 8 bases; J trimming: 1 base; junction bases outside the gene matches: 8. CDR3 bases: TGTGCCAGCGGGCTCCCGGGAGGTTCCTACAATGAGCAGTTCTTC. Translation: CASGLPGGSYNEQFF.

V usage is TRBV12-5 and J usage is TRBJ2-3; 8 bases are a match to TRBD2. CDR3 size: 15 residues. The V segment lost 7 bases and the J segment 6 bases; nucleotides outside the gene matches: 12. From germline, CDR1 is LGHNT and CDR2 FRNRAP. The chain's CDR3 is CASAPGGGYQDTQYF. The DNA for the CDR3 is TGTGCTAGTGCCCCCGGGGGGGGCTATCAGGATACGCAGTATTTT.

V gene TRBV5-1 combines with J gene TRBJ2-7, with unresolved D. The CDR3 totals 14 residues. Germline CDR1 is SGHRS and CDR2 is YFSETQ. Trimming left V 0 bases short and J 2 bases short, with 9 bases between. CDR3 region: CASSLEGFAYEQYF. The CDR3 DNA follows: TGCGCCAGCAGCTTGGAGGGATTCGCCTACGAGCAGTACTTC.

This clonotype was seen a handful of times. V and J are TRBV7-9 and TRBJ2-7; D unclear. The CDR3 loop spans 12 amino acids. V was trimmed by 5 bases and J by 6 bases, leaving 11 bases between them. Germline-derived CDR1 and CDR2 are SEHNR and FQNEAQ (reference sequence). CDR3 in amino acids: CASSLGQLEQYF. CDR3 coding DNA: TGTGCCAGCAGCCTGGGCCAGCTCGAGCAGTACTTC.

This clonotype was detected many times. The chain combines TRBV27 with TRBJ2-7, with TRBD2 identical over 7 bases. The V and J ends lost 7 bases and 6 bases, in that order; junction bases with no gene match: 9. Germline loops: CDR1 MNHEY, CDR2 SMNVEV (reference sequence). This CDR3 contains 13 residues. CDR3: CASKPGGFVEQYF. In nucleotides, the CDR3 is TGTGCCAGCAAGCCCGGGGGGTTTGTCGAGCAGTACTTC.